Below are 24 T cell receptor beta chains sequenced from a single sample in a study of T cell changes during pregnancy in multiple sclerosis. This table comes from immunoSEQ multiplex PCR, and its TCRdb copy is limited to in-frame clones, with some not included. The sample gives fewer than 50,000 clones, 90% of which show up once; approximately 9.1% is in the top ten. The starting material was CD8+ T cells from peripheral blood mononuclear cells, obtained in the first trimester of pregnancy. The source of these receptors is a female donor with multiple sclerosis, enrolled in a pregnancy study.

The J gene is TRBJ1-1, the V gene TRBV9; D is ambiguous. Trimming shortened V by 0 bases and J by 12 bases, and 9 bases separated the two germline ends. The CDR3 is 11 amino acids. CDR1 SGDLS and CDR2 YYNGEE come from the germline V gene. The CDR3 nucleotides read TGTGCCAGCAGCGTAGTGACTGAGACTTTCTTT. This encodes CASSVVTETFF.

The count of this clone is one. The chain is built from TRBV30 and TRBJ1-1, with D perhaps matching TRBD1 (5 bases). V lost 2 bases and J 5 bases, leaving 12 bases between the germline ends. CDR1 and CDR2 (germline): GTSNPN, SVGIG (reference sequence). This CDR3 has 13 amino acids. The CDR3 DNA sequence: TGTGCCTGGAGTCTAAGGGGCGAAACTGAAGCTTTCTTT. This encodes CAWSLRGETEAFF.

V is TRBV19 and J is TRBJ1-1, with 8 bases lining up with TRBD1. Germline V gene lookup returns CDR1 LNHDA and CDR2 SQIVND (reference sequence). The V segment lost 5 bases and the J segment 0 bases; nucleotides outside the gene matches: 5. The CDR3 is 15 residues long. As DNA, the CDR3 is TGTGCCAGTAGTTATTCAGGGGGCATGAACACTGAAGCTTTCTTT. As protein: CASSYSGGMNTEAFF. Looking up the rest from reference TRBV19 and TRBJ1-1 gives the full variable domain: DGGITQSPKYLFRKEGQNVTLSCEQNLNHDAMYWYRQDPGQGLRLIYYSQIVNDFQKGDIAEGYSVSREKKESFPLTVTSAQKNPTAFYLCASSYSGGMNTEAFFGQGTRLTVV.

CDR3 sequence reads: CSVWDTQTYEQYF. CDR3 nucleotides: TGCAGCGTTTGGGACACCCAAACCTACGAGCAGTACTTC. V is TRBV29-1 and J is TRBJ2-7; possibly TRBD1 for D (6 bases). The CDR3 is 13 residues long. Looked up from germline, CDR1 is SQVTM and CDR2 is ANQGSEA. V was clipped by 5 bases and J by 2 bases, with 13 bases between them.

CDR3 DNA: TGTGCCAGCAGCAAAGTAATCGGGACTAGGGAAAAAGAGACCCAGTACTTC. It yields the protein CASSKVIGTREKETQYF. The chain couples TRBV21-1 to TRBJ2-5; TRBD2, the table's D call, lacks a check against the DNA. TRBV21-1 is termed a pseudogene. The length of the CDR3 is 17 residues.

The J gene is TRBJ1-2, the V gene TRBV6-5, with D possibly being TRBD1 (6 bases). V dropped 6 bases and J dropped 5 bases, with 10 bases sitting between them. Germline assignment: CDR1 MNHEY and CDR2 SVGAGI. The CDR3 totals 12 residues. The CDR3 reads CASRKDRYGYTF. CDR3 bases: TGTGCCAGCAGGAAGGACAGATATGGCTACACCTTC.

This clone showed up just once. The J gene is TRBJ2-1, the V gene TRBV19, with 11 bases aligning to TRBD1. The CDR3 spans 16 residues. In germline, CDR1 is LNHDA, CDR2 SQIVND (reference sequence). The V and J ends lost 7 bases and 4 bases, in that order; junction bases with no gene match: 9. In DNA, the CDR3 is TGTGCCAGTACCCTAAGAGGGACAGGGGGTTACAATGAGCAGTTCTTC. It specifies CASTLRGTGGYNEQFF.

The V and J genes are TRBV5-5 and TRBJ2-3, with 10 bases aligning to TRBD1. CDR3 length: 15 amino acids. The junction had 8 bases not matched to a gene; V was cut back by 5 bases and J by 5 bases. Germline CDR1 SGHKS, CDR2 YYEKEE (reference sequence). In nucleotides, the CDR3 is TGTGCCAGCAGACCCGGACAGGGGGGCTTAGATACGCAGTATTTT. Translating it yields CASRPGQGGLDTQYF.

V and J are TRBV18 and TRBJ2-5, with 10 positions matching TRBD2. With V trimmed by 2 bases and J by 2 bases, 14 bases remained unmatched. CDR1 and CDR2 (germline): KGHSH, LQKENI. The CDR3 length is 19 residues. For the CDR3, the DNA is TGTGCCAGCTCACCAAAGCCGGGACTAGCGTCCCTCCCTCAAGAGACCCAGTACTTC. Its protein product is CASSPKPGLASLPQETQYF.

In its sample, this clone was seen once. The chain employs TRBV5-1 and TRBJ2-1, with D possibly TRBD2 on 6 matching bases. Trimming stripped 1 base from V and 8 bases from J, with 19 bases between. The CDR3 loop spans 16 amino acids. Germline lookup yields CDR1 SGHRS and CDR2 YFSETQ. The CDR3: CASSLSPGALADEQFF. The CDR3 DNA reads as TGCGCCAGCAGCTTGTCTCCGGGAGCTCTAGCAGATGAGCAGTTCTTC.

The rearrangement joins TRBV9 to TRBJ2-7, with 15 nucleotides matching TRBD2. Per the germline V gene, CDR1 is SGDLS and CDR2 is YYNGEE. This CDR3 comprises 17 residues. The ends lost 3 bases at V and 4 bases at J; junction bases unmatched: 8. CDR3 loop: CASSAGLAGGRGYEQYF. CDR3 nucleotides: TGTGCCAGCAGCGCCGGACTAGCGGGAGGGAGGGGTTACGAGCAGTACTTC.

The rearrangement uses TRBV2 and TRBJ2-7, with 8 bases matching TRBD1. CDR1 is SNHLY, CDR2 FYNNEI, per germline. This CDR3 is built from 13 residues. Trimming at V came to 4 bases and at J to 2 bases, leaving 1 base not matched to a gene. The CDR3 sequence: CASSGGQAYEQYF. As DNA, the CDR3 is TGTGCCAGCAGTGGGGGACAGGCCTACGAGCAGTACTTC. The complete variable domain, with remaining parts taken from reference TRBV2 and TRBJ2-7, reads EPEVTQTPSHQVTQMGQEVILRCVPISNHLYFYWYRQILGQKVEFLVSFYNNEISEKSEIFDDQFSVERPDGSNFTLKIRSTKLEDSAMYFCASSGGQAYEQYFGPGTRLTVT.

V gene TRBV5-1 combines with J gene TRBJ1-1; maybe TRBD1 (5 bases). The CDR3 is 16 residues long. The ends were cut back, 0 bases at V and 3 bases at J, with 15 bases in the middle. Per germline, CDR1 SGHRS and CDR2 YFSETQ. CDR3 amino acids: CASSLADTGGDTEAFF. CDR3 coding DNA: TGCGCCAGCAGCTTGGCCGATACAGGCGGGGACACTGAAGCTTTCTTT.

The chain has TRBV27 and TRBJ1-5; TRBD1 might be the D (6 bases). Per the germline V gene, CDR1 is MNHEY and CDR2 is SMNVEV (reference sequence). This CDR3 region has 14 residues. Trimming cost V 5 bases and J 4 bases, with 12 bases left between them. The CDR3 sequence: CASSLDRGNQPQHF. In nucleotides, the CDR3 is TGTGCCAGCAGTCTGGACAGAGGAAATCAGCCCCAGCATTTT.

The rearrangement links TRBV29-1 to TRBJ2-2; D perhaps matches TRBD1 (6 bases). The CDR3 has 13 amino acids. V lost 7 bases and J lost 2, with 11 bases in between. Germline V gives CDR1 SQVTM, CDR2 ANQGSEA. The CDR3 DNA reads as TGCAGCGCGAGGGACACAAACACCGGGGAGCTGTTTTTT. It yields the protein CSARDTNTGELFF.

The chain combines TRBV19 with TRBJ2-2, with a possible D match to TRBD2 (5 bases). V dropped 11 bases and J dropped 8 bases, with 15 bases sitting between them. From germline, CDR1 is LNHDA and CDR2 SQIVND (reference sequence). The CDR3 covers 12 residues. CDR3 DNA: TGTGCCTCGTGGAGGCCTGGGGGGGAGCTGTTTTTT. It yields the protein CASWRPGGELFF.

The rearrangement uses TRBV25-1 and TRBJ1-2, with D perhaps matching TRBD1 (5 bases). Trimming stripped 5 bases from V and 3 bases from J, with 10 bases between. This CDR3 is 13 amino acids long. Germline CDR1 MGHDK, CDR2 SYGVNS. CDR3 sequence reads: CASSPGGHYGYTF. The CDR3 nucleotides read TGTGCCAGCAGTCCGGGGGGACACTATGGCTACACCTTC.

This clone was detected once. Here the CDR3 DNA reads TGTGCCAGCAGTGAGGCTTGGCAGTCCTACGAGCAGTACTTC. Amino acids: CASSEAWQSYEQYF. J is TRBJ2-7 and V is TRBV25-1; no reliable D call. V was shortened by 3 bases and J by 1 base, with 10 bases between the two germline ends. The CDR3 extends over 14 amino acids. Germline V gene data show CDR1 as MGHDK and CDR2 as SYGVNS.

This clone was detected once. The rearrangement joins TRBV5-1 to TRBJ2-1; TRBD2 agrees at 11 bases. From germline, CDR1 is SGHRS and CDR2 YFSETQ. V lost 1 base to trimming and J lost 9 bases; unmatched junction nucleotides: 6. CDR3 size: 15 residues. The CDR3 DNA sequence: TGCGCCAGCAGCTTGACTAGCGGGAGCAGGGTTGAGCAGTTCTTC. It is translated as CASSLTSGSRVEQFF.

The chain employs TRBV4-3 and TRBJ2-7, with 8 bases fitting TRBD2. Germline assignment: CDR1 LGHNA and CDR2 YSLEER. This CDR3 contains 16 residues. Trimming at V came to 3 bases and at J to 0 bases, leaving 7 bases not matched to a gene. The CDR3 sequence is CASSQDRGGSSYEQYF. In nucleotides, the CDR3 is TGCGCCAGCAGCCAGGATCGCGGGGGGAGCTCCTACGAGCAGTACTTC.

This chain joins TRBV29-1 and TRBJ2-5; TRBD2 aligns across 12 bases. The germline V gene encodes CDR1 SQVTM and CDR2 ANQGSEA. Germline trimming cut 2 bases from V and 0 bases from J; bases unmatched to any gene: 10. The CDR3 is made up of 18 amino acids. The CDR3 region has the DNA TGCAGCGTTGAAAGTAGTATTGGGACTAGCGGGTACCAAGAGACCCAGTACTTC. As protein: CSVESSIGTSGYQETQYF.

The rearrangement joins TRBV5-8 to TRBJ2-7; a weak D match, TRBD2 (5 bases). From germline, CDR1 is SGHTS and CDR2 YDEGEE. The V end was cut by 4 bases, the J end by 5 bases, with 19 bases between. There are 15 residues in the CDR3. The CDR3 is CASSLLYLGEDEQYF. In DNA form, the CDR3 reads TGTGCCAGCAGCCTACTTTATCTGGGAGAGGACGAGCAGTACTTC.

The gene calls are TRBV5-4 and TRBJ2-1; D is undetermined. The CDR3 contains 12 residues. The germline V and J ends were trimmed by 4 bases and 4 bases, with 6 bases remaining between them. Germline lookup yields CDR1 SGHNT and CDR2 YYREEE (reference sequence). CDR3 bases: TGTGCCAGCAGCCCCAGTTACAATGAGCAGTTCTTC. Its translation: CASSPSYNEQFF.

The genes are TRBV19 and TRBJ1-1, with D perhaps TRBD1 (5 bases). V lost 6 bases and J 11 bases, leaving 10 bases between the germline ends. This CDR3 spans 10 amino acids. CDR1 LNHDA and CDR2 SQIVND come from the germline V gene (reference sequence). CDR3 DNA: TGTGCCAGTAGCGGGGGACCGGCTTTCTTT. This sequence encodes CASSGGPAFF.